This is a list of T cell receptor beta chains from one sample in a study of blood T cell repertoires in COVID-19. Libraries were prepared by immunoSEQ multiplex PCR; TCRdb keeps only in-frame clonotypes and omits some of them. The data contain 84,000 or so clones, under 80% of them seen just once; the ten biggest clones take up 36%. Sequencing input: peripheral blood. These receptor sequences come from a man in his sixties with COVID-19, enrolled during active disease. CDR3s include the opening cysteine and the closing phenylalanine or tryptophan. Fields, in order: V gene, D gene, J gene, clone size, CDR3 DNA, CDR3 protein. D genes are given only for firm matches. A clone size is listed for some rows: how often the clone was seen (once, few, many), or a class if it is expanded.

TRBV5-8	TRBD1	TRBJ1-4	NA	TGTGCCAGCAGCTTGTCCGGGACAGGAGATGAAAAACTGTTTTTT	CASSLSGTGDEKLFF
TRBV7-9	NA	TRBJ2-7	once	TGTGCCAGCAGCCGAGCGGGTAACGAGCAGTACTTC	CASSRAGNEQYF
TRBV2	NA	TRBJ1-3	many	TGTGCCAGCATAGAGGAAGGCACTGGAAACACCATATATTTT	CASIEEGTGNTIYF
TRBV10-3	NA	TRBJ2-7	NA	TGTGCCATCAGTGAGAGAAACAGGCCTCCCTACGAGCAGTACTTC	CAISERNRPPYEQYF
TRBV10-3	TRBD1	TRBJ2-7	few	TGTGCCACCCAACAGGGGGCTGGAGGGGACGAGCAGTACTTC	CATQQGAGGDEQYF
TRBV19	NA	TRBJ1-2	NA	TGTGCCACTAATTCGGACGCCAGGGACATCTATGGCTACACCTTC	CATNSDARDIYGYTF
TRBV15	NA	TRBJ2-7	NA	TGTGCCACCAGCGACCCGGGGAGGGGGTATTACGAGCAGTACTTC	CATSDPGRGYYEQYF
TRBV6-6	TRBD1	TRBJ2-1	NA	TGTGCCAGCGTTGCAGGGGGCGCGCTCAATGAGCAGTTCTTC	CASVAGGALNEQFF
TRBV7-8	TRBD2	TRBJ2-1	few	TGTGCCAGCAGCCCCCAGCATGGCGGGAGCTACAATGAGCAGTTCTTC	CASSPQHGGSYNEQFF
TRBV6-4	NA	TRBJ1-1	NA	TGTGCCAGCAGTCCACAAGAAATGAACACTGAAGCTTTCTTT	CASSPQEMNTEAFF
TRBV7-6	NA	TRBJ2-5	NA	TGTGCCAGCAGCTTACAGGGTCTAGAGACCCAGTACTTC	CASSLQGLETQYF
TRBV2	TRBD2	TRBJ2-2	NA	TGTGCCAGCAGAAATAGCGGGGGGGCCACCGGGGAGCTGTTTTTT	CASRNSGGATGELFF
TRBV18	NA	TRBJ2-1	NA	TGTGCCAGCTCACCATTGGCGGAGTTCAGTGAGCAGTTCTTC	CASSPLAEFSEQFF
TRBV10-3	NA	TRBJ1-5	NA	TGTGCCATCAGTGGAGGGAATAGCAATCAGCCCCAGCATTTT	CAISGGNSNQPQHF
TRBV4-3	NA	TRBJ1-4	few	TGCGCCAGCAGCCAAGGAATAGCGGCTAATGAAAAACTGTTTTTT	CASSQGIAANEKLFF
TRBV14	NA	TRBJ1-2	NA	TGTGCCAGCAGCCAAGATCTGGGGGGGGCTGGCTACACCTTC	CASSQDLGGAGYTF
TRBV19	NA	TRBJ2-5	NA	TGTGCCAGTAGTATAGACGGAGGGTCAGCGGAGACCCAGTACTTC	CASSIDGGSAETQYF
TRBV19	NA	TRBJ2-5	once	TGTGCCAGTAGCCTCGCGGGGGCTCCGGGGGTAGGGGAGACCCAGTACTTC	CASSLAGAPGVGETQYF
TRBV30	NA	TRBJ1-5	NA	TGTGCCTGGAGTGTAGGGGGGGCAGGTTTCAGTCAGCCCCAGCATTTT	CAWSVGGAGFSQPQHF
TRBV6-6	NA	TRBJ1-1	NA	TGTGCCAGCAGTGAGAGGAGGACTGAAGCTTTCTTT	CASSERRTEAFF
TRBV3-1/TRBV3-2	TRBD2	TRBJ2-5	NA	TGTGCCAGCAGCATGCGGACTAGCGGACCTCAAGAGACCCAGTACTTC	CASSMRTSGPQETQYF
TRBV10-3	TRBD2	TRBJ2-3	NA	TGTGCCATCAGGTCTAGCGGGGGCACAGATACGCAGTATTTT	CAIRSSGGTDTQYF